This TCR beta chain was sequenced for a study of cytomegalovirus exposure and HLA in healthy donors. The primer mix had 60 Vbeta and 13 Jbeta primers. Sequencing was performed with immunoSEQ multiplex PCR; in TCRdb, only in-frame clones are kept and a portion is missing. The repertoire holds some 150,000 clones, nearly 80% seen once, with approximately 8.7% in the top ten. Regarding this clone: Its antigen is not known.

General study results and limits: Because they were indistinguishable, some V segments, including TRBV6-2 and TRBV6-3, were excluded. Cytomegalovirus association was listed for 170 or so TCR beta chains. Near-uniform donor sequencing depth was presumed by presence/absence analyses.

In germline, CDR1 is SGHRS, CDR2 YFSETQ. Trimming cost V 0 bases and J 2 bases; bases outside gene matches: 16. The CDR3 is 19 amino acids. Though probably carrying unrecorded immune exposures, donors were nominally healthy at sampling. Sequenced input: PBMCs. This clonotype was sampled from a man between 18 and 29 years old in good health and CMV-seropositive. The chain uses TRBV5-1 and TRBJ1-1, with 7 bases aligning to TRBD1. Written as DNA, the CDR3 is TGCGCCAGCAGCTTGGAGGGTCCTAGGACAGGACTAATAAACACTGAAGCTTTCTTT. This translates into CASSLEGPRTGLINTEAFF.